The sample holds one count of the clone carrying this T cell receptor beta chain. A second PCR of about 6 to 11 cycles used a sample-barcoded 5' primer and a J-beta primer mix. The template-switch adaptor, which had 12 random nucleotides, put a tag on each cDNA molecule. TCRdb reanalysed the 5' RACE reads using MiXCR and keeps one entry per CDR3 protein. Seen here are 780,000 or so distinct CDR3 sequences, roughly 53% observed once, and the top ten hold roughly 37%. V lost 6 bases and J lost 3; bases outside the gene matches: 7. This CDR3 has 14 residues. This entry belongs to a study of blood T cells in healthy people across ages. Total RNA extraction produced at least 5 micrograms (per sample) for the study.

The receptor comes from a man aged 80 or over in good health. V and J are TRBV12-3 or TRBV12-4 and TRBJ2-5, with TRBD1 matching over 7 bases. The sequencing sample was made of blood. CDR3 nucleotides: TGTGCCAGCAGGGGGGACAGTCAAAAAGAGACCCAGTACTTC. It encodes CASRGDSQKETQYF.